Included here is one TCR beta chain sequence, with context. Its antigen is unidentified. Primers: 52 TRBV forward and 13 TRBJ reverse. Profiled with immunoSEQ multiplex PCR; TCRdb holds only in-frame clones, not every one. The sample lists more than 15,000 clones, around 84% occurring once. The data belong to a study of regulatory T cells. Findings and limits, study-wide: In CD3G-deficient patients, conventional CD4+ T cells were enriched for hydrophobic CDR3 residues at positions 6 and 7.

CDR1 and CDR2 (germline): MDHEN, SYDVKM. This CDR3 region has 13 residues. Trimming took 6 bases from V and 2 from J, leaving 9 bases between them. The source is a person aged 25 to 39 with CD3G deficiency. The material sequenced was conventional CD4+ T cells sorted from blood. The V and J genes are TRBV28 and TRBJ2-3; D is undetermined. The CDR3 DNA is TGTGCCAGCAGCCGACCCCCCACAGATACGCAGTATTTT. Its translation: CASSRPPTDTQYF.